Included here is one TCR beta chain sequence, with context. Antigen specificity is unknown. The sample comes from a study of cytomegalovirus exposure and HLA in healthy donors. Study-wide points: Presence/absence comparisons presumed near-even sequencing depth among donors. Later on, an analysis tied approximately 15,000 TCR beta sequences to HLA alleles at 0.05 false discovery rate. TCR beta sequences reportedly predicted most subjects' HLA-A and HLA-B alleles accurately. A later analysis linked a missense variant in DCLRE1C to the trimming of TCR beta V and J genes.

CDR3 length: 15 amino acids. J gave up 2 bases and V 6 bases, and 9 bases lay outside the gene matches. CDR1 MNHNS and CDR2 SASEGT come from the germline V gene. The primer mix had 60 Vbeta and 13 Jbeta primers. Sequenced by immunoSEQ multiplex PCR; TCRdb stores in-frame clones only, minus some. The data contain 130,000 or so clones, about 76% of them singletons. The sequenced sample was PBMCs. This rearrangement joins TRBV6-1 to TRBJ2-7; TRBD1 agrees at 8 bases. The receptor's source is a woman in her thirties or forties in good health and CMV-seronegative. CDR3 protein: CASSPIRTGTYEQYF. Here the CDR3 DNA reads TGTGCCAGCAGCCCCATTCGGACAGGGACCTACGAGCAGTACTTC.